These T cell receptor beta chains were read from a single sample in a study of blood T cell repertoires in COVID-19. Profiled with immunoSEQ multiplex PCR; TCRdb holds only in-frame clones, not every one. The table lists tens of thousands of clones, approximately 80% of them singletons. Input material: peripheral blood. These receptors were obtained from a man older than 75 with acute or convalescent COVID-19. The CDR3 runs from the conserved cysteine through the conserved F or W.

TRBJ2-1,TRBV11-2,CASSSRLAGSTYNEQFF
TRBJ2-1,TRBV5-4,CASSSRDRFRDEQFF
TRBJ2-3,TRBV11-2,CASSFRDRGTDTQYF
TRBJ2-1,TRBV11-2,CASSLFSGTSGSYNEQFF
TRBJ1-6,TRBV27,CASSLSYNSPLHF
TRBJ2-5,TRBV5-1,CASSLSGEETQYF
TRBJ1-2,TRBV19,CASSDGYGYTF
TRBJ2-7,TRBV5-1,CASSPSRGGETTYEQYF
TRBJ1-3,TRBV11-2,CASSLIQFLSGNTIYF
TRBJ2-7,TRBV27,CASGTPGTGVSYEQYF
TRBJ2-7,TRBV28,CASRTQGGGSYEQYF
TRBJ2-5,TRBV18,CASSLVQGEETQYF
TRBJ2-5,TRBV15,CATSRDGGEASGGQETQYF
TRBJ1-1,TRBV5-3,CARSFDRRNTEAFF
TRBJ2-2,TRBV19,CASSIGMTGLKNGELFF
TRBJ2-5,TRBV6-2/TRBV6-3,CASSYRQVQETQYF
TRBJ2-3,TRBV9,CASSVTGESRGTDTQYF
TRBJ1-4,TRBV4-2,CASSGGGQAPPNEKLFF
TRBJ1-2,TRBV18,CASSQGQENYGYTF
TRBJ1-2,TRBV3-1/TRBV3-2,CASSQDDRAFGGYTF
TRBJ2-7,TRBV6-2/TRBV6-3,CASSRQARPYEQYF
TRBJ1-1,TRBV28,CASSLGGTGGTEAFF
TRBJ1-4,TRBV2,CASSPRPGEEKLFF
TRBJ1-6,TRBV28,CASSFESGSGSPLHF
TRBJ2-6,TRBV3-1/TRBV3-2,CASSQTRTGGYGANVLTF
TRBJ1-2,TRBV18,CASSPARDSYGYTF
TRBJ1-4,TRBV30,CAWSVGGSSEKLFF
TRBJ2-7,TRBV7-9,CASSLAGHEQYF
TRBJ1-4,TRBV5-1,CASSTSGAPNEKLFF
TRBJ2-3,TRBV5-8,CASSSRAGAGDTQYF
TRBJ2-7,TRBV30,CAWRKYTAQVYEQYF
TRBJ1-1,TRBV20-1,CSARKGAEAFF
TRBJ1-2,TRBV4-3,CASSQVREQTGGNGYTF
TRBJ1-1,TRBV5-1,CASSGAQGFGGEAFF
TRBJ2-2,TRBV5-1,CASSLEGGAGGELFF
TRBJ2-2,TRBV28,CASSLARGGTGELFF
TRBJ2-1,TRBV3-1/TRBV3-2,CASTLRGEYNEQFF
TRBJ1-2,TRBV4-3,CASSQERGTEVGGYTF
TRBJ1-5,TRBV2,CASSGPQASQAQHF
TRBJ2-7,TRBV14,CASSPQGLVNNEQYF
TRBJ2-3,TRBV3-1/TRBV3-2,CASSQDLAGGTDTQYF
TRBJ2-5,TRBV7-2,CASSSLAAQETQYF
TRBJ1-2,TRBV10-3,CAISGGTGANYGYTF